These 9 T cell receptor beta chains originate from one sample sequenced in a study of early T cells in non-severe SARS-CoV-2 infection. TCRdb re-analysed the 5' RACE reads in MiXCR, keeping a single row per CDR3 protein. In the table there are some 60,000 distinct CDR3 sequences, about 12% of which are singletons. The specimen comprised whole blood, sampled at baseline. Source of these receptors: an adult who was a healthcare worker with PCR-confirmed SARS-CoV-2 infection or an uninfected control (not recorded which).

This chain links TRBV12-3 or TRBV12-4 with TRBJ1-2; D unresolved. The CDR3 extends over 11 amino acids. The V end was cut by 11 bases, the J end by 8 bases, with 15 bases between. This CDR3 reads CAVVVDFGYTF. CDR3 sequence (DNA): TGTGCCGTAGTCGTCGACTTCGGCTACACCTTC.

The V gene is TRBV19, the J gene TRBJ2-1; TRBD2 agrees at 8 bases. This CDR3 comprises 14 residues. CDR1 LNHDA and CDR2 SQIVND come from the germline V gene (reference sequence). J was trimmed by 7 bases and V by 5 bases; bases with no gene match: 7. CDR3 loop: CASSPQRGLNEQFF. For the CDR3, the DNA is TGTGCCAGTAGTCCCCAGCGGGGGTTAAATGAGCAGTTCTTC.

Many counts were recorded for this clonotype. The rearrangement uses TRBV11-2 and TRBJ2-1; TRBD1 is a possible D gene (6 bases). CDR1 SGHAT and CDR2 FQNNGV come from the germline V gene. The V end was cut by 7 bases, the J end by 3 bases, with 16 bases between. CDR3 length: 15 amino acids. For the CDR3, the DNA is TGTGCCAGCACCAATCTCCGGGACAACTACAATGAGCAGTTCTTC. It translates to CASTNLRDNYNEQFF.

This clonotype was detected only a few times. Mismatch with germline at one junction end may stem from a read error. The chain combines TRBV27 with TRBJ1-3; 7 bases match TRBD1. The CDR3 has 16 amino acids. Germline V gene sequence: CDR1 MNHEY, CDR2 SMNVEV (reference sequence). The CDR3 spells CASRSGQDISENTIYF. The CDR3 DNA reads as TGTGCCAGCAGATCCGGACAGGATATCTCTGAAAACACCATATATTTT.

This clonotype appeared many times. The V call is TRBV28, the J call TRBJ1-6; D not certain. Germline V lookup: CDR1 MDHEN, CDR2 SYDVKM. With 5 bases removed from V and 7 bases from J, the gap between germline ends came to 12 bases. The CDR3 contains 14 residues. DNA for the CDR3: TGTGCCAGCAGTCTGCGGGGTAGGAATTCACCCCTCCACTTT. It is translated as CASSLRGRNSPLHF.

Only a few counts were recorded for this clonotype. This chain connects TRBV7-9 to TRBJ2-5; no clear D. Trimming removed 2 bases from V and 2 bases from J, with 6 bases in between. Germline CDR1 and CDR2: SEHNR and FQNEAQ (reference sequence). The CDR3 extends over 13 amino acids. DNA for the CDR3: TGTGCCAGCAGCTTACCCCCACAAGAGACCCAGTACTTC. Translation gives CASSLPPQETQYF.

The chain couples TRBV7-6 to TRBJ2-7; tentative D call: TRBD2 (6 bases). Trimming shortened V by 4 bases and J by 2 bases, and 12 bases separated the two germline ends. The CDR3 is 14 amino acids. Germline V gene sequence: CDR1 SGHVS, CDR2 FNYEAQ. The CDR3: CASSSPGVTYEQYF. Here the CDR3 DNA reads TGTGCCAGCAGCTCCCCGGGGGTTACCTACGAGCAGTACTTC.

Only a few counts were recorded for this clonotype. The CDR3 nucleotides are TGTGCCAGCAGTTTATTTGCAGCGAAGGATGGCTACACCTTC. Protein product: CASSLFAAKDGYTF. The genes are TRBV12-3 or TRBV12-4 and TRBJ1-2; D is uncertain. The CDR3 extends over 14 amino acids. The germline V and J ends were trimmed by 2 bases and 6 bases, with 13 bases remaining between them.

The V gene is TRBV9, the J gene TRBJ1-2, with D hard to call. V was shortened by 0 bases and J by 5 bases, with 20 bases between the two germline ends. This CDR3 has 17 residues. Germline lookup yields CDR1 SGDLS and CDR2 YYNGEE. CDR3 in DNA: TGTGCCAGCAGCGTAGACCCCTCGGGCAGGTCGACTTATGGCTACACCTTC. It is translated as CASSVDPSGRSTYGYTF.